Given below is one T cell receptor beta chain in context. Its target antigen remains unknown. One base away there is no much larger clone; base qualities are not given. The sample is drawn from a study of blood T cell repertoires in COVID-19 (dated by TCRdb to 2018 to 2020). Looking at the study overall: Collaborator samples came from the United States, Italy and Spain and covered acute and convalescent phases of COVID-19. The prospective study material was composed of cDNA or gDNA derived from T cells, B-cell-depleted T cells, or PBMCs. The dataset comprised deeply sampled blood TCRbeta repertoires from subjects exposed to, actively infected with, or recovered from COVID-19. A freely available public database, intended as a resource for researchers studying the immune response to SARS-CoV-2, is where the repertoires were released. Samples were obtained from the ongoing ImmuneRACE study (first 160 participants) and from about 1,300 subjects provided by 6 global collaborators. Sample metadata almost always included a de-identified subject ID, COVID-19 status, age in years and sex. Where available, HLA class I and class II types were obtained from metadata supplied by the sample provider rather than from assay-based typing.

Whole blood was collected in K2EDTA tubes by collaborating institutions according to the institutions' own protocols. For TCRbeta analysis, collaborators shipped samples as frozen whole blood, isolated PBMCs, or DNA extracted from either of those sample types. TCRbeta CDR3 regions were amplified from genomic DNA by means of the immunoSEQ Assay, a bias-controlled multiplex PCR. On the study's bioinformatics: Nucleated cell counts per sample were estimated from amplification of reference gene primers within the assay. To quantify the absolute abundance of each unique TCRbeta CDR3 rearrangement, sequence reads were collapsed and filtered. For each sample, productive Simpson clonality was calculated as the square root of Simpson's diversity index across productive rearrangements. This is the immuneACCESS table as TCRdb keeps it, with only in-frame sequences that have V and J called. A part of the clones is gone; compared with another copy, unresolved V genes explain less than half, and the rest is unexplained. The V and J calls and clone size were taken over from that table, and D and trimming were inferred from the DNA. Here the sample has about 42,000 clones; approximately 91% occur a single time. In total, the top ten clones hold under 0.4% of the sample.

Study-level results and caveats: How much clinical and demographic metadata was included differed by source and by participant, and the metadata was provided uncurated.

V lost 4 bases and J lost 6 bases; the stretch between them is 4 bases long. CDR3 length: 11 amino acids, cysteine to phenylalanine. Only CDR3 DNA remains: 33 bases, in frame from the first base. In the germline V gene (reference sequence), CDR1 corresponds to SGHKS and CDR2 to YYEKEE. The chain is assembled from TRBV5-5 and TRBJ1-4, with no confident D gene call. Sequences were obtained from peripheral blood. The clonotype originates from a human donor in a cohort sampled during active COVID-19. The DNA sequence is TGTGCCAGCAGCCTTGATGAAAAACTGTTTTTT. Translation gives CASSLDEKLFF.